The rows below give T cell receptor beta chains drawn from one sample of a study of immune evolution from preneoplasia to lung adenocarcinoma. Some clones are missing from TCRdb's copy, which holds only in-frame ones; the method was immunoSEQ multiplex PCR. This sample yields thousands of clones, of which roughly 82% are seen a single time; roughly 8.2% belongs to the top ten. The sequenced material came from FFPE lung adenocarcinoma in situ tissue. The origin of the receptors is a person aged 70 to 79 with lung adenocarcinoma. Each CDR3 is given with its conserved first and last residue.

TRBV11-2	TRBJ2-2	CASSLAGGGTGELFF
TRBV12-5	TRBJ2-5	CASGLGGTGTETQYF
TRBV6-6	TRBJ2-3	CASSYSEREQSDTQYF
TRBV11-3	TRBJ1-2	CASSLEGRGANYGYTF
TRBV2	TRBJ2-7	CASSEGAGGPYEQYF
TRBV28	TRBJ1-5	CASRVITGAHQPQHF
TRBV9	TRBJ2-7	CASSVGPQGAGEQYF
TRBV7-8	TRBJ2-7	CASSLGDRGLSYEQYF
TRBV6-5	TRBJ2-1	CASSYRRVSSYNEQFF
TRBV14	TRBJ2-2	CASSYTGTGFTGELFF
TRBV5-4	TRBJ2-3	CASSWSDSTDTQYF
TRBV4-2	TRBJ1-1	CASSLHEGTRWGAEAFF
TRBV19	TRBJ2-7	CASIQGGYEQYF
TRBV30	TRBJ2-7	CAWTMGLDYEQYF
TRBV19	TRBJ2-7	CASSMQGAYEQYF
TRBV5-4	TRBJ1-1	CASSRGQGDTEAFF